This is a list of T cell receptor beta chains from one sample in a study of tumor and adjacent non-tumor tissue in lung cancer. TCRdb called the multiplex PCR reads again in MiXCR, with one record for every CDR3 protein. The sample records 35,000 to 55,000 distinct CDR3 sequences, around 62% being singletons. Input material: distant non-tumor lung tissue. All receptors come from a woman in her thirties or forties with non-small cell lung cancer. CDR3s include the opening cysteine and the closing phenylalanine or tryptophan. The order of the fields is D gene, CDR3 length, J gene, clone size, V gene, CDR3 protein. D genes are given only for firm matches. Clone size is shown for a subset of rows, as once, few, many or a class of expanded clone.

>.|16|TRBJ2-7|large|TRBV5-6
CASSLMGAQRVYEQYF
>.|15|TRBJ2-2|once|TRBV20-1
CSVPSSRGRTGELFF
>TRBD1|15|TRBJ1-6|medium-sized|TRBV6-6
CASSLRTGEYSPLHF
>TRBD2|14|.|.|TRBV11-2
CATSLEAGVGEQFF
>TRBD1|11|TRBJ1-1|few|TRBV20-1
CSAERDSQAFF
>.|13|TRBJ1-1|.|TRBV6-5
CASSKGPTQAAFF
>.|13|TRBJ1-2|.|TRBV6-6
CASSYGDTYGYTF
>TRBD1|14|TRBJ1-2|many|TRBV29-1
CSVDDGTGLGGYTF
>.|14|TRBJ1-5|.|TRBV5-1
CASSQSGTNQPQHF
>.|15|TRBJ1-6|.|TRBV6-5
CARCYYNVLGSPLHF
>.|13|TRBJ1-5|many|TRBV6-1
CASSLQRNQPQHF
>TRBD1|17|TRBJ1-1|.|TRBV11-2
CASSLEGQGIMKTETFF
>.|15|TRBJ2-5|.|TRBV12-3/TRBV12-4
CASSSGRTYQETKYF
>TRBD2|15|TRBJ2-5|few|TRBV5-1
CTSSLGGTSMETQYF
>.|16|TRBJ2-1|.|TRBV11-3
CDSSPRSRSSYNEQFF
>.|13|TRBJ2-5|few|TRBV2
CASSTGPEETQYF
>.|16|TRBJ2-2|once|TRBV11-2
CAISRVSGMDAGELFF
>TRBD2|15|TRBJ2-3|.|TRBV29-1
CTVTPSGGATDTQYF
>.|13|TRBJ2-1|once|TRBV28
CASSQFPREIRFF
>TRBD1|14|TRBJ2-1|.|TRBV14
CASSPGQPYDEQFF
>.|14|TRBJ1-5|many|TRBV6-1
CASNQARVGQPQHF
>.|15|TRBJ1-5|many|TRBV28
CASSFFREDNQPQHF
>TRBD2|14|TRBJ2-7|.|TRBV20-1
CSVLTGTSGYERYF
>.|12|TRBJ2-4|many|TRBV5-4
CASSLVGKVQYF
>TRBD2|15|TRBJ2-1|.|TRBV6-6
CASSSGTSGNNEQFF
>.|14|TRBJ1-6|.|TRBV28
CASSPSGDNSPLHF
>.|14|TRBJ2-3|.|TRBV24-1
CATSGDAGGATQYF